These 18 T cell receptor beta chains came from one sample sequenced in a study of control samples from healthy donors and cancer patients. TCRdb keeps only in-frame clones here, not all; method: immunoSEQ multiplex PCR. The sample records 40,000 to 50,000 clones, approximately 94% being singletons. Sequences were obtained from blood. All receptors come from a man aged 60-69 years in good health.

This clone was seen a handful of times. The CDR3 reads CSVTLQGVNTGELFF. The CDR3 DNA follows: TGCAGCGTTACCCTACAGGGGGTGAACACCGGGGAGCTGTTTTTT. J is TRBJ2-2 and V is TRBV29-1, with TRBD1 matching over 8 bases. The CDR3 length is 15 residues. V lost 5 bases and J lost 1; bases outside the gene matches: 6. The germline V gene has CDR1 SQVTM and CDR2 ANQGSEA.

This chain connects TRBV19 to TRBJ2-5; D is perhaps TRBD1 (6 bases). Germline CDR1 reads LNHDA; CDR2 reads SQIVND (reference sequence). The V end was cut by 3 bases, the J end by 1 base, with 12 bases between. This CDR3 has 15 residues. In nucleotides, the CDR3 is TGTGCCAGTAGTATTCCAGGACAGTTCCAAGAGACCCAGTACTTC. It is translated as CASSIPGQFQETQYF. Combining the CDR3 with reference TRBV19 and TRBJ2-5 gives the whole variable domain DGGITQSPKYLFRKEGQNVTLSCEQNLNHDAMYWYRQDPGQGLRLIYYSQIVNDFQKGDIAEGYSVSREKKESFPLTVTSAQKNPTAFYLCASSIPGQFQETQYFGPGTRLLVL.

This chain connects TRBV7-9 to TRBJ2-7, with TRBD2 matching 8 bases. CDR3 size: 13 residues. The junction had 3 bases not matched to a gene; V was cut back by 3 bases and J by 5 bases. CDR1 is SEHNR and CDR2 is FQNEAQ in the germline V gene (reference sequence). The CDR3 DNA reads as TGTGCCAGCAGCTTGGGCGGGGGGAACGAGCAGTACTTC. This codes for CASSLGGGNEQYF.

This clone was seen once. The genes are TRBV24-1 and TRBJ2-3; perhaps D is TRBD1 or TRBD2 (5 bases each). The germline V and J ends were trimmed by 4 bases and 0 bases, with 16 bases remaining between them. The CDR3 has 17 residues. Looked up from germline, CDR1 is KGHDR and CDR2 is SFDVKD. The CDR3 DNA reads TGTGCCACCAGTGACTACCCCGGGACCACTAGCACAGATACGCAGTATTTT. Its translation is CATSDYPGTTSTDTQYF.

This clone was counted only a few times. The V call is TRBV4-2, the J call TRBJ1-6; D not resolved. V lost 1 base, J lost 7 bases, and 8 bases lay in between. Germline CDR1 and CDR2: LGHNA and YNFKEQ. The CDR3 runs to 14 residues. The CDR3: CASSQGAVNSPLHF. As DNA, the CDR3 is TGTGCCAGCAGCCAAGGAGCAGTAAATTCACCCCTCCACTTT.

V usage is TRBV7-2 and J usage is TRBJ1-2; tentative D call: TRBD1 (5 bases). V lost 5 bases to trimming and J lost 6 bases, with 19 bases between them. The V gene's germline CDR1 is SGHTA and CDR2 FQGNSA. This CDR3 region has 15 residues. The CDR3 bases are TGTGCCAGCAGCCCAGACGCAGGGACCTTCGATGGCTACACCTTC. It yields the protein CASSPDAGTFDGYTF.

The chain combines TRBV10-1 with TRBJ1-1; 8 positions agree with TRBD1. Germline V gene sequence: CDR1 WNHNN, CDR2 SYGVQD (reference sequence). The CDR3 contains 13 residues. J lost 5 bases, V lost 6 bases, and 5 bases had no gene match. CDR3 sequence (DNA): TGCGCCAGCAGAGCCCAGGGGGCAACTGAAGCTTTCTTT. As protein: CASRAQGATEAFF.

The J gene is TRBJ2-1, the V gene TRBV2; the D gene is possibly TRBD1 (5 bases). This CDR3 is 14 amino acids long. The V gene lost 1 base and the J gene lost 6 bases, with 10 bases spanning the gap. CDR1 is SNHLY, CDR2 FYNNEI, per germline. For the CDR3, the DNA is TGTGCCAGCAGTGAAGGGGGCTTGGGCAATGAGCAGTTCTTC. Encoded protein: CASSEGGLGNEQFF.

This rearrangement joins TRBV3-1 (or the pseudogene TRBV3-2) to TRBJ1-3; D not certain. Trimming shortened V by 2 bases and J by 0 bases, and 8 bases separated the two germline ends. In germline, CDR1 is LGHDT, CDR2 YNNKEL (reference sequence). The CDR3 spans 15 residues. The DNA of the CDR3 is TGTGCCAGCAGCCAACCGGTACTCTCTGGAAACACCATATATTTT. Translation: CASSQPVLSGNTIYF.

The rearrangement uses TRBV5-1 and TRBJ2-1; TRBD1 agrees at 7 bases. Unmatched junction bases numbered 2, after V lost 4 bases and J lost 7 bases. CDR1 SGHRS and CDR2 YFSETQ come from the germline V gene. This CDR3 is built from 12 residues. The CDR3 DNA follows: TGCGCCAGCAGCCCGACAGGGAATGAGCAGTTCTTC. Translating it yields CASSPTGNEQFF.

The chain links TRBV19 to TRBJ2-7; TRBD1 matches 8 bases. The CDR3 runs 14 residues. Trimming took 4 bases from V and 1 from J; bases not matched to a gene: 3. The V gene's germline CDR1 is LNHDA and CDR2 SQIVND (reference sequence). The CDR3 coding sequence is TGTGCCAGTAGTACCGGGACAGGATCCTACGAGCAGTACTTC. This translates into CASSTGTGSYEQYF.

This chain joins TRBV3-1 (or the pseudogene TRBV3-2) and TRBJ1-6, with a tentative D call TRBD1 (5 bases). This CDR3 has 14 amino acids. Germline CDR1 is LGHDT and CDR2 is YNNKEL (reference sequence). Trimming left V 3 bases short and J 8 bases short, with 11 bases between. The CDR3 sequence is CASSQQGSDSPLHF. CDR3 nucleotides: TGTGCCAGCAGCCAGCAGGGTAGTGATTCACCCCTCCACTTT.

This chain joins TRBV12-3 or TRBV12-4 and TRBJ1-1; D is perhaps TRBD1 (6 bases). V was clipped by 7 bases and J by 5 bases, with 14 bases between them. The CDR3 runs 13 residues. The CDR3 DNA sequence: TGTGCCAGCACTCCAACAGGGATAACTGAAGCTTTCTTT. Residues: CASTPTGITEAFF.

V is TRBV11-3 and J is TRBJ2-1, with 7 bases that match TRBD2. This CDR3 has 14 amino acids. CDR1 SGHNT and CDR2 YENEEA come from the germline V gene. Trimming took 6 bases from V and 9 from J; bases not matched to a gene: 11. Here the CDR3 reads CASREREWPGEQFF. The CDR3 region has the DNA TGTGCCAGCAGAGAGCGGGAATGGCCTGGTGAGCAGTTCTTC.

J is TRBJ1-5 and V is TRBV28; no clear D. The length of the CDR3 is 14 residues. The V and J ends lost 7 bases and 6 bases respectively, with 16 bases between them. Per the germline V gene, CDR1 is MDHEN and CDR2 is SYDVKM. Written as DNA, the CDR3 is TGTGCCAGCACCCCGGGCGGGTGGGTTCAGCCCCAGCATTTT. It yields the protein CASTPGGWVQPQHF.

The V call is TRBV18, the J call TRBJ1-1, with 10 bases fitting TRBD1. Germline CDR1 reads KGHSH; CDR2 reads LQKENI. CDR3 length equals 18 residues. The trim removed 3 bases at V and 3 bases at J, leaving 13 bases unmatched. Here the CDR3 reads CASSPKFARTGGDTEAFF. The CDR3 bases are TGTGCCAGCTCACCGAAATTCGCGAGGACAGGGGGGGACACTGAAGCTTTCTTT.

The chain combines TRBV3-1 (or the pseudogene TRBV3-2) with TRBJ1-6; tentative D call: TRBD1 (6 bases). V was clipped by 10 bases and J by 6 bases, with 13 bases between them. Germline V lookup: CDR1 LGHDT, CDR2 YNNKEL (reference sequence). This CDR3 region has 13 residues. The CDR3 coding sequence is TGTGCCATTGGACAGTTCGCTAATTCACCCCTCCACTTT. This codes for CAIGQFANSPLHF.

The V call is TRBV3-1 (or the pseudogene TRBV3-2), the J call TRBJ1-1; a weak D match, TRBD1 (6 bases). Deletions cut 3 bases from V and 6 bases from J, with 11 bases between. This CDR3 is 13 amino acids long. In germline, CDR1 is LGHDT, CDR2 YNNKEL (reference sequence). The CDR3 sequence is CASSQRGAAEAFF. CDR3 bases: TGTGCCAGCAGCCAGAGGGGGGCCGCTGAAGCTTTCTTT.